The 18 T cell receptor beta chains below were found in one sample sequenced in a study of CD8 T cells in Susac syndrome. Reverse transcription used roughly 0.45 to 1 ug RNA and random hexamers. TCRdb itself ran the immunoSEQ multiplex PCR reads through MiXCR, one entry per CDR3 protein. Of some 190,000 distinct CDR3 sequences listed, about 94% are singletons. The source material was CD4+ T cells from PBMCs. These receptors were taken from a human donor in good health.

The V and J genes are TRBV30 and TRBJ2-5; TRBD2 agrees at 9 bases. V shed 2 bases and J 1 base; nucleotides not matched to a gene: 8. CDR3 length: 16 residues. Germline-derived CDR1 and CDR2 are GTSNPN and SVGIG (reference sequence). The CDR3 is CAWSKGTSPSQETQYF. CDR3 in DNA: TGTGCCTGGAGTAAAGGGACTAGCCCTAGCCAAGAGACCCAGTACTTC. Variable domain in full (rest from reference TRBV30 and TRBJ2-5): SQTIHQWPATLVQPVGSPLSLECTVEGTSNPNLYWYRQAAGRGLQLLFYSVGIGQISSEVPQNLSASRPQDRQFILSSKKLLLSDSGFYLCAWSKGTSPSQETQYFGPGTRLLVL.

The chain combines TRBV3-1 with TRBJ2-7, with 7 bases matching TRBD1. The CDR3 spans 14 residues. Trimming at V came to 1 base and at J to 4 bases, leaving 4 bases not matched to a gene. The germline V gene encodes CDR1 LGHDT and CDR2 YNNKEL (reference sequence). CDR3 region: CASSQVGTAYEQYF. In DNA form, the CDR3 reads TGTGCCAGCAGCCAAGTTGGGACAGCATACGAGCAGTACTTC.

The V gene is TRBV29-1, the J gene TRBJ1-1; no clear D. Trimming shortened V by 3 bases and J by 4 bases, and 9 bases separated the two germline ends. In germline, CDR1 is SQVTM, CDR2 ANQGSEA. There are 12 residues in the CDR3. The CDR3 sequence: CSVDGIGTEAFF. The CDR3 nucleotides read TGCAGCGTTGATGGGATAGGCACTGAAGCTTTCTTT.

This rearrangement joins TRBV19 to TRBJ2-1; D is undetermined. The CDR3 spans 13 residues. The ends were cut back, 6 bases at V and 2 bases at J, with 8 bases in the middle. Germline V gene sequence: CDR1 LNHDA, CDR2 SQIVND (reference sequence). CDR3 in DNA: TGTGCCAGTAGAGGCGGTACCTACAATGAGCAGTTCTTC. Residues: CASRGGTYNEQFF.

The gene calls are TRBV21-1 and TRBJ2-1; the tabulated D call, TRBD1, remains unverified against the DNA. TRBV21-1 is a known pseudogene. The CDR3 contains 13 residues. This CDR3 is CASCGTLHNEQFF. In DNA form, the CDR3 reads TGTGCCAGCTGTGGGACACTTCACAATGAGCAGTTCTTC.

The rearrangement uses TRBV12-3 or TRBV12-4 and TRBJ1-2; 10 bases agree with TRBD1. CDR3 size: 14 residues. V lost 4 bases, J lost 8 bases, and 7 bases stayed unmatched. Here the CDR3 DNA reads TGTGCCAGCAGTTCCGACAGGGGGCGGCGAGGCTACACCTTC. Translated: CASSSDRGRRGYTF.

CDR3 protein: CASRQYPNEQFF. The CDR3 nucleotides are TGTGCCAGCAGGCAGTACCCAAATGAGCAGTTCTTC. The V and J genes are TRBV6-2 or TRBV6-3 and TRBJ2-1; D unclear. Deletions cut 6 bases from V and 7 bases from J, with 10 bases between. CDR1 is MNHEY and CDR2 is SVGEGT in the germline V gene. This CDR3 has 12 residues.

The chain is built from TRBV5-4 and TRBJ2-3; D may be TRBD2 (5 bases). Germline V gene data show CDR1 as SGHNT and CDR2 as YYREEE (reference sequence). The CDR3 consists of 13 residues. V shed 5 bases and J shed 0 bases, with 7 bases lying between them. CDR3 sequence (DNA): TGTGCCAGCAGTTGGACTAGCACAGATACGCAGTATTTT. Its translation is CASSWTSTDTQYF.

The rearrangement joins TRBV27 to TRBJ2-7; TRBD1 or TRBD2 may be the D gene (5 bases each). Germline V gene sequence: CDR1 MNHEY, CDR2 SMNVEV (reference sequence). The CDR3 sequence is 14 residues long. Trimming pared 5 bases from V and 9 bases from J, leaving 20 bases between. Written as DNA, the CDR3 is TGTGCCAGCAGTACCCCCGGGACCTTAAGGGGGCAGTACTTC. Translation gives CASSTPGTLRGQYF.

The chain uses TRBV27 and TRBJ2-7, with TRBD2 matching 9 bases. The junction had 0 bases not matched to a gene; V was cut back by 2 bases and J by 4 bases. CDR1 is MNHEY, CDR2 SMNVEV, per germline (reference sequence). CDR3 size: 13 residues. The CDR3 region is CASSLAGGYEQYF. The CDR3 nucleotides are TGTGCCAGCAGTTTAGCGGGGGGGTACGAGCAGTACTTC.

V and J are TRBV4-2 and TRBJ2-7, with TRBD2 as a possible D gene (5 bases). Germline CDR1 and CDR2: LGHNA and YNFKEQ. CDR3 size: 15 residues. Trimming shortened V by 1 base and J by 5 bases, and 15 bases separated the two germline ends. As DNA, the CDR3 is TGTGCCAGCAGCCAAGTAGGGCTAGCTTTCGACGAGCAGTACTTC. It specifies CASSQVGLAFDEQYF.

The genes are TRBV20-1 and TRBJ1-1; D is unresolved. The CDR3 spans 14 residues. Trimming stripped 0 bases from V and 1 base from J, with 9 bases between. In germline, CDR1 is DFQATT, CDR2 SNEGSKA (reference sequence). This CDR3 is CSARDYRPNTEAFF. In DNA, the CDR3 is TGCAGTGCTAGAGACTATCGGCCGAACACTGAAGCTTTCTTT.

This clonotype is a singleton in its sample. The rearrangement uses TRBV5-1 and TRBJ1-2; 9 nucleotides align to TRBD1. J lost 5 bases, V lost 4 bases, and 6 bases had no gene match. Germline V gene sequence: CDR1 SGHRS, CDR2 YFSETQ. The CDR3 runs to 14 residues. The CDR3 coding sequence is TGCGCCAGCAGCCTCGGACAGGGGTTATATGGCTACACCTTC. Encoded protein: CASSLGQGLYGYTF.

The rearrangement links TRBV2 to TRBJ2-3; D uncertain. Trimming shortened V by 5 bases and J by 2 bases, and 5 bases separated the two germline ends. The CDR3 runs 12 residues. Germline V gene data show CDR1 as SNHLY and CDR2 as FYNNEI. The CDR3 coding sequence is TGTGCCAGCAGTTATACCACAGATACGCAGTATTTT. Protein sequence: CASSYTTDTQYF.

The chain links TRBV3-1 to TRBJ1-2; 9 bases are a match to TRBD1. CDR1 is LGHDT, CDR2 YNNKEL, per germline (reference sequence). The J segment lost 5 bases and the V segment lost 4 bases, leaving 8 bases of the junction unmatched. CDR3 length equals 15 residues. The CDR3: CASSPTGGEPYGYTF. The CDR3 nucleotides read TGTGCCAGCAGCCCCACAGGGGGCGAACCTTATGGCTACACCTTC.

V gene TRBV28 combines with J gene TRBJ2-4, with a possible D match to TRBD2 (5 bases). The germline V gene encodes CDR1 MDHEN and CDR2 SYDVKM. The CDR3 is 14 amino acids. Trimming took 2 bases from V and 7 from J, leaving 12 bases between them. CDR3 bases: TGTGCCAGCAGTTTAGGAGGTGGGGTGAACATTCAGTACTTC. Protein product: CASSLGGGVNIQYF.

The J gene is TRBJ2-2, the V gene TRBV29-1, with 10 bases that match TRBD2. The CDR3 consists of 14 residues. The ends lost 5 bases at V and 1 base at J; junction bases unmatched: 1. The germline gives CDR1 SQVTM, CDR2 ANQGSEA. CDR3 amino acids: CSVTSGKNTGELFF. Here the CDR3 DNA reads TGCAGCGTTACTAGCGGGAAGAACACCGGGGAGCTGTTTTTT.

The chain joins TRBV29-1 to TRBJ2-1; D gene unclear. CDR3 size: 16 residues. CDR1 and CDR2 from the germline V gene are SQVTM and ANQGSEA. Trimming cost V 6 bases and J 0 bases, with 18 bases left between them. The CDR3: CSVGGNPWSSYNEQFF. The CDR3 DNA follows: TGCAGCGTCGGTGGGAACCCATGGAGCTCCTACAATGAGCAGTTCTTC.